One and the same sample provided the 22 T cell receptor beta chains below, sequenced in a study of blood T cells in healthy people across ages. PCR was performed a second time for about 6 to 12 cycles using a sample-barcoded 5' primer and a J-beta primer mix. TCRdb analysed the 5' RACE reads with MiXCR anew, one entry per CDR3 protein. This table holds hundreds of thousands of distinct CDR3 sequences, 52% found once. The specimen sequenced was blood. These receptors originate from a woman of 80 years or more in good health.

This chain links TRBV24-1 with TRBJ2-3; D is unresolved. The CDR3 spans 15 residues. Trimming stripped 4 bases from V and 0 bases from J, with 10 bases between. Germline V lookup: CDR1 KGHDR, CDR2 SFDVKD. The CDR3 sequence: CATSDPTKSTDTQYF. The CDR3 DNA reads as TGTGCCACCAGTGACCCTACAAAGAGCACAGATACGCAGTATTTT.

This clonotype was seen more than once but under ten times. V usage is TRBV20-1 and J usage is TRBJ2-1; 7 bases align to TRBD1. CDR1 DFQATT and CDR2 SNEGSKA come from the germline V gene (reference sequence). The CDR3 length is 14 residues. The J segment lost 5 bases and the V segment lost 7 bases, leaving 11 bases of the junction unmatched. This CDR3 reads CSGTGGIYNNEQFF. The CDR3 nucleotides are TGCAGTGGGACAGGTGGCATTTACAACAATGAGCAGTTCTTC.

The V and J genes are TRBV25-1 and TRBJ1-3, with D unresolved. V was pared by 4 bases and J by 4 bases, with 8 bases between. CDR3 length: 13 residues. Germline V gene data show CDR1 as MGHDK and CDR2 as SYGVNS. The DNA of the CDR3 is TGTGCCAGCAGTGGAGAATGGGGAAACACCATATATTTT. It codes for CASSGEWGNTIYF.

The rearrangement uses TRBV4-2 and TRBJ2-7; TRBD2 aligns across 10 bases. This CDR3 is built from 16 residues. The germline V gene has CDR1 LGHNA and CDR2 YNFKEQ. J was trimmed by 7 bases and V by 1 base; bases with no gene match: 10. The DNA of the CDR3 is TGTGCCAGCAGCCAAGGGGTACGACTAGCGGGTGATGAGCAGTACTTC. This sequence encodes CASSQGVRLAGDEQYF.

About this clonotype itself: This may arise from a read error, as a much more abundant clone is one base away. The conserved closing phenylalanine or tryptophan is absent in this CDR3, likely reflecting a read error. The gene calls are TRBV29-1 and TRBJ1-1, with 8 nucleotides matching TRBD1. Losses at the gene ends were 4 bases for V and 5 bases for J; bases not matched to a gene: 3. The CDR3 covers 12 residues. Looked up from germline, CDR1 is SQVTM and CDR2 is ANQGSEA. The CDR3 reads CSVGQGRTEAFV. Written as DNA, the CDR3 is TGCAGCGTTGGACAGGGGAGAACTGAAGCTTTCGTT.

This chain joins TRBV14 and TRBJ2-7; D may be TRBD2 (6 bases). The CDR3 length is 16 residues. Per germline, CDR1 SGHDN and CDR2 FVKESK. The V gene lost 2 bases and the J gene lost 3 bases, with 17 bases spanning the gap. The CDR3 is CASSQLAWDSSYEQYF. CDR3 bases: TGTGCCAGCAGCCAACTTGCTTGGGACTCAAGCTACGAGCAGTACTTC.

The sample holds a few counts of this clonotype. The genes are TRBV20-1 and TRBJ2-2; a possible D gene is TRBD1 (6 bases). The CDR3 contains 16 residues. From germline, CDR1 is DFQATT and CDR2 SNEGSKA (reference sequence). V was clipped by 5 bases and J by 1 base, with 17 bases between them. The CDR3 here is CSAPHLTGRNTGELFF. CDR3 in DNA: TGCAGTGCTCCTCATCTGACAGGCCGGAACACCGGGGAGCTGTTTTTT.

The chain is built from TRBV7-2 and TRBJ2-5; the D gene could be TRBD1 or TRBD2 (5 bases each). The V end was cut by 2 bases, the J end by 5 bases, with 18 bases between. The CDR3 is 16 residues long. Germline V gene lookup returns CDR1 SGHTA and CDR2 FQGNSA. The CDR3 is CASSLMGPKFGETQYF. CDR3 coding DNA: TGTGCCAGCAGCTTAATGGGACCCAAGTTCGGGGAGACCCAGTACTTC.

This clonotype was counted between two and nine times. This CDR3 reads CASSTDRLGELFF. The CDR3 nucleotides read TGTGCCAGCAGCACGGACAGGCTTGGGGAGCTGTTTTTT. This sequence joins TRBV7-2 and TRBJ2-2; the match to TRBD1 covers 7 bases. CDR3 length: 13 residues. Germline CDR1 reads SGHTA; CDR2 reads FQGNSA. Germline trimming cut 5 bases from V and 8 bases from J; bases unmatched to any gene: 5.

In this sample, this clonotype turned up many times. The gene calls are TRBV7-9 and TRBJ1-1; weak D call: TRBD1 (5 bases). The germline V and J ends were trimmed by 0 bases and 3 bases, with 8 bases remaining between them. The CDR3 extends over 14 amino acids. Per germline, CDR1 SEHNR and CDR2 FQNEAQ (reference sequence). The CDR3 DNA reads TGTGCCAGCAGCTTAGCGATGGGGGACACTGAAGCTTTCTTT. Its translation is CASSLAMGDTEAFF.

The chain has TRBV25-1 and TRBJ2-5; the D is unclear. The CDR3 has 13 residues. The V and J ends lost 1 base and 4 bases respectively, with 7 bases between them. The germline CDR1 and CDR2 sequences are MGHDK and SYGVNS. The CDR3 region is CASSESHVETQYF. In DNA, the CDR3 is TGTGCCAGCAGTGAATCCCATGTAGAGACCCAGTACTTC.

Regarding this clonotype: A much larger clone lies one base from this, so it may be a read error. The rearrangement joins TRBV5-1 to TRBJ2-1; D possibly corresponds to TRBD2 (5 bases). The CDR3 has 14 amino acids. The V gene lost 0 bases and the J gene lost 13 bases, with 17 bases spanning the gap. Germline V gene data show CDR1 as SGHRS and CDR2 as YFSETQ. The CDR3 nucleotides read TGCGCCAGCAGCTTGGTGGGAGTTTTTGAGACCCAGTTCTTC. Translation gives CASSLVGVFETQFF.

The chain couples TRBV6-5 to TRBJ2-7; D is possibly TRBD2 (5 bases). The CDR3 is 15 amino acids. Germline CDR1 reads MNHEY; CDR2 reads SVGAGI. The V gene lost 6 bases and the J gene lost 7 bases, with 22 bases spanning the gap. CDR3 sequence: CASSRLTPAEGEQYF. The CDR3 DNA reads TGTGCCAGCAGCCGTCTTACTCCCGCCGAGGGAGAGCAGTACTTC.

A note on this clonotype: One junction end disagrees with the germline gene, perhaps due to a read error. The genes are TRBV2 and TRBJ1-2; tentative D call: TRBD1 (5 bases). This CDR3 is 14 amino acids long. The V gene's germline CDR1 is SNHLY and CDR2 FYNNEI. DNA of the CDR3: TGTGCCAGGAGTGGGGACGCCTCGTGGTATGGCTACACCTTC. Amino acids: CARSGDASWYGYTF.

This chain connects TRBV5-1 to TRBJ2-3; 14 nucleotides align to TRBD2. The ends lost 1 base at V and 2 bases at J; junction bases unmatched: 6. This CDR3 is built from 18 residues. CDR1 and CDR2 from the germline V gene are SGHRS and YFSETQ. The CDR3 nucleotides read TGCGCCAGCAGCTTGCGGACTAGCGGGGGGACACCCACAGATACGCAGTATTTT. Protein: CASSLRTSGGTPTDTQYF.

V gene TRBV20-1 combines with J gene TRBJ1-1, with TRBD1 identical over 8 bases. V shed 6 bases, J shed 7 bases, and the junction held 10 bases outside the gene matches. This CDR3 contains 13 residues. Germline V gene sequence: CDR1 DFQATT, CDR2 SNEGSKA (reference sequence). CDR3 sequence (DNA): TGCAGTGCCCCGGGGACAGGTCGAAGTGAAGCTTTCTTT. Its protein product is CSAPGTGRSEAFF.

The rearrangement links TRBV10-3 to TRBJ2-1; D ambiguous. This CDR3 contains 13 residues. Looked up from germline, CDR1 is ENHRY and CDR2 is SYGVKD. Trimming took 2 bases from V and 8 from J, leaving 10 bases between them. In DNA form, the CDR3 reads TGTGCCATCAGTGAGAGGACCACGCATGAGCAGTTCTTC. It is translated as CAISERTTHEQFF.

This clonotype was seen a handful of times. The junction differs from germline at one of its ends, possibly a read error. This chain joins TRBV11-2 and TRBJ2-3; TRBD2 matches at 10 bases. The CDR3 sequence is 16 residues long. Per the germline V gene, CDR1 is SGHAT and CDR2 is FQNNGV. The CDR3 DNA reads as TGTGCCAGCAGCCCACTAGCGGGGCTTAGCACAGATGCGCAGTATTTT. Its translation: CASSPLAGLSTDAQYF. Supplemented by reference TRBV11-2 and TRBJ2-3, the full variable domain reads EAGVAQSPRYKIIEKRQSVAFWCNPISGHATLYWYQQILGQGPKLLIQFQNNGVVDDSQLPKDRFSAERLKGVDSTLKIQPAKLEDSAVYLCASSPLAGLSTDAQYFGPGTRLTVL.

This clonotype was seen only a few times. Being one base from a much bigger clone, this may be a read error. CDR3 nucleotide sequence: TGCGCCAGCAGCTTGGATAATGAGCAGTACTTC. Its translation: CASSLDNEQYF. The V call is TRBV5-1, the J call TRBJ2-5; no clear D. The germline V gene encodes CDR1 SGHRS and CDR2 YFSETQ. The V end was cut by 0 bases, the J end by 11 bases, with 8 bases between. This CDR3 contains 11 residues.

The gene calls are TRBV5-1 and TRBJ2-1; perhaps TRBD2 as D (5 bases). Looked up from germline, CDR1 is SGHRS and CDR2 is YFSETQ. This CDR3 spans 21 amino acids. V was pared by 0 bases and J by 0 bases, with 25 bases between. The CDR3 is CASSLAGARPGRRSSYNEQFF. DNA for the CDR3: TGCGCCAGCAGCTTGGCCGGCGCAAGACCTGGGAGACGCAGCTCCTACAATGAGCAGTTCTTC.

As concerns this clonotype: A much bigger clone sits one base away, suggesting this may be a read error. The J gene is TRBJ2-2, the V gene TRBV6-5; D is perhaps TRBD1 or TRBD2 (5 bases each). From germline, CDR1 is MNHEY and CDR2 SVGAGI. V was pared by 7 bases and J by 6 bases, with 12 bases between. CDR3 length: 13 amino acids. Here the CDR3 reads CASTPGRAGELFF. As DNA, the CDR3 is TGTGCCAGCACCCCGGGACGGGCCGGGGAGCTGTTTTTT.

The chain carries TRBV12-3 or TRBV12-4 and TRBJ1-1; D remains ambiguous. V was pared by 6 bases and J by 2 bases, with 10 bases between. The length of the CDR3 is 13 residues. CDR3 protein: CASRPGENTEAFF. The DNA for the CDR3 is TGTGCCAGCAGGCCTGGGGAAAACACTGAAGCTTTCTTT.